Each of the 19 T cell receptor beta chains below was sequenced from the same sample in a study of vaccination and CD4 T cells after COVID-19. Their recognized antigens are unknown. The sample's treatment: roughly nine-day PBMC culture with coronavirus spike peptide pools or control peptides (ViraFEST assay). Cultured CD4+ T cell DNA was sequenced using the Oncomine TCR Beta short-read assay. TCRdb reprocessed the PCR reads with MiXCR, giving one entry per CDR3 protein. This table holds 22,000 or so distinct CDR3 sequences, 40% to 50% found once. Sequenced sample: CD4+ T cells from blood, cultured in vitro. The receptors come from a human donor who had recovered from COVID-19.

The chain uses TRBV5-1 and TRBJ2-7, with TRBD2 identical over 13 bases. Germline V gives CDR1 SGHRS, CDR2 YFSETQ. J lost 11 bases, V lost 4 bases, and 9 bases had no gene match. This CDR3 comprises 14 residues. CDR3 sequence (DNA): TGCGCCAGCAGCCCCGGGACTAGCGGGATCCGGGAGTACTTC. It is translated as CASSPGTSGIREYF.

The chain carries TRBV5-1 and TRBJ2-5; 7 nucleotides match TRBD1. The CDR3 totals 15 residues. With 6 bases clipped from V and 3 bases from J, the junction kept 11 bases outside the gene matches. Germline assignment: CDR1 SGHRS and CDR2 YFSETQ. Here the CDR3 reads CASTLYGTVEETQYF. Written as DNA, the CDR3 is TGCGCCAGCACCCTTTACGGGACAGTAGAAGAGACCCAGTACTTC. The full variable domain, rest sourced from reference TRBV5-1 and TRBJ2-5, is KAGVTQTPRYLIKTRGQQVTLSCSPISGHRSVSWYQQTPGQGLQFLFEYFSETQRNKGNFPGRFSGRQFSNSRSEMNVSTLELGDSALYLCASTLYGTVEETQYFGPGTRLLVL.

This chain links TRBV6-1 with TRBJ2-4; the D gene is possibly TRBD2 (5 bases). This CDR3 is built from 15 residues. Germline V gene data show CDR1 as MNHNS and CDR2 as SASEGT. V lost 6 bases to trimming and J lost 1 base, with 13 bases between them. In nucleotides, the CDR3 is TGTGCCAGCAGCGACCCACGAGGGGCCAAAAACATTCAGTACTTC. Translating it yields CASSDPRGAKNIQYF.

The chain links TRBV6-1 to TRBJ2-5; the D gene is possibly TRBD1 (6 bases). With 7 bases removed from V and 9 bases from J, the gap between germline ends came to 24 bases. CDR1 is MNHNS, CDR2 SASEGT, per germline. The CDR3 is 15 residues long. CDR3 nucleotide sequence: TGTGCCAGCAAGAATCGACAGGTTGGGGTCATGGCCCAGTACTTC. As protein: CASKNRQVGVMAQYF.

The chain recombines TRBV28 with TRBJ2-3; possibly TRBD1 for D (5 bases). In germline, CDR1 is MDHEN, CDR2 SYDVKM. Deletions cut 1 base from V and 4 bases from J, with 12 bases between. This CDR3 region has 15 residues. The CDR3 DNA follows: TGTGCCAGCAGTTTATCGCAAAGGGGTGCAGATACGCAGTATTTT. Protein sequence: CASSLSQRGADTQYF.

The rearrangement uses TRBV7-2 and TRBJ2-7; the D gene is possibly TRBD1 (5 bases). This CDR3 spans 16 amino acids. Germline V gives CDR1 SGHTA, CDR2 FQGNSA. The V and J ends lost 5 bases and 0 bases respectively, with 17 bases between them. The CDR3, as DNA: TGTGCCAGCAGCGAAGGGGTCAAGCCCGCCTCCTACGAGCAGTACTTC. This codes for CASSEGVKPASYEQYF.

This clonotype is labeled as large (0.1 to 1%). The V and J genes are TRBV7-2 and TRBJ1-5, with a tentative D call TRBD1 (5 bases). V gave up 4 bases and J gave up 7 bases, with 11 bases separating them. The CDR3 extends over 13 amino acids. Germline V lookup: CDR1 SGHTA, CDR2 FQGNSA. The CDR3 nucleotides are TGTGCCAGCAGCTCCCGAGGGGAGCAGCCCCAGCATTTT. The encoded protein is CASSSRGEQPQHF. Full variable domain (outside the CDR3, taken from reference TRBV7-2 and TRBJ1-5): GAGVSQSPSNKVTEKGKDVELRCDPISGHTALYWYRQSLGQGLEFLIYFQGNSAPDKSGLPSDRFSAERTGGSVSTLTIQRTQQEDSAVYLCASSSRGEQPQHFGDGTRLSIL.

The chain uses TRBV9 and TRBJ1-1; 8 positions agree with TRBD1. This CDR3 has 15 amino acids. With 0 bases clipped from V and 2 bases from J, the junction kept 3 bases outside the gene matches. Germline-derived CDR1 and CDR2 are SGDLS and YYNGEE. CDR3 bases: TGTGCCAGCAGCGTAGGGGACAGGAGAAACACTGAAGCTTTCTTT. Translation: CASSVGDRRNTEAFF.

The chain couples TRBV11-2 to TRBJ2-5; the D is unclear. CDR1 is SGHAT, CDR2 FQNNGV, per germline. This CDR3 region has 14 residues. The V end lost 5 bases, the J end lost 1 base, and 11 bases lay between the germline ends. The CDR3 region has the DNA TGTGCCAGCAGCCAGGAGCTTGGCCAAGAGACCCAGTACTTC. This sequence encodes CASSQELGQETQYF.

The genes are TRBV14 and TRBJ2-5; the match to TRBD2 covers 9 bases. CDR3 size: 16 residues. The junction had 10 bases not matched to a gene; V was cut back by 4 bases and J by 4 bases. Germline values: CDR1 SGHDN, CDR2 FVKESK. The CDR3 nucleotides are TGTGCCAGCAGCCTAGGACTAGCGAGCTTTGGAGAGACCCAGTACTTC. It is translated as CASSLGLASFGETQYF.

A few counts support this clonotype. The chain uses TRBV4-3 and TRBJ2-2, with D perhaps matching TRBD1 (5 bases). Germline V gene lookup returns CDR1 LGHNA and CDR2 YSLEER. The CDR3 loop spans 16 amino acids. Trimming took 5 bases from V and 3 from J, leaving 16 bases between them. The CDR3 region is CASSRQTQVDTGELFF. CDR3 DNA sequence: TGCGCCAGCAGCAGACAGACCCAAGTGGACACCGGGGAGCTGTTTTTT.

The chain uses TRBV28 and TRBJ2-7; D is unresolved. CDR3 length: 13 residues. Germline CDR1 is MDHEN and CDR2 is SYDVKM. V was pared by 6 bases and J by 2 bases, with 11 bases between. The DNA of the CDR3 is TGTGCCAGCAGGGCATGGAACGCCTACGAGCAGTACTTC. This encodes CASRAWNAYEQYF.

This clonotype was seen a handful of times. CDR3 DNA sequence: TGTGCCAGCAGACGGGGATACGAGCAGTACTTC. Its translation: CASRRGYEQYF. The chain links TRBV2 to TRBJ2-7; a weak D match, TRBD2 (5 bases). This CDR3 spans 11 amino acids. V was cut by 6 bases and J by 4 bases, with 7 bases left in between. Germline CDR1 is SNHLY and CDR2 is FYNNEI.

This chain joins TRBV18 and TRBJ1-1, with 7 bases fitting TRBD1. The CDR3 covers 16 residues. Germline trimming cut 2 bases from V and 4 bases from J; bases unmatched to any gene: 10. From germline, CDR1 is KGHSH and CDR2 LQKENI. DNA for the CDR3: TGTGCCAGCTCACCATACCGTGGACAGGTGGGCACTGAAGCTTTCTTT. This codes for CASSPYRGQVGTEAFF.

This clonotype was detected only a few times. This chain links TRBV27 with TRBJ2-3; D gene unclear. With 6 bases removed from V and 6 bases from J, the gap between germline ends came to 16 bases. The CDR3 sequence is 14 residues long. CDR1 is MNHEY and CDR2 is SMNVEV in the germline V gene (reference sequence). This CDR3 reads CASSQRRRMDTQYF. The DNA for the CDR3 is TGTGCCAGCAGCCAACGCAGGAGAATGGATACGCAGTATTTT.

This clonotype appeared a few times. The chain is built from TRBV7-3 and TRBJ2-1; TRBD1 aligns across 9 bases. The V gene end was trimmed by 6 bases and the J gene end by 8 bases; junction bases not matched to a gene: 8. Germline lookup yields CDR1 SGHTA and CDR2 FQGTGA. This CDR3 has 14 amino acids. The CDR3 nucleotides are TGTGCCAGCAGTTCGCACAGGGGGCCGGATGAGCAGTTCTTC. Translation gives CASSSHRGPDEQFF.

The CDR3 region has the DNA TGTGCCAGCAGTTTTTTAGAAAACACTGAAGCTTTCTTT. The encoded protein is CASSFLENTEAFF. The chain has TRBV28 and TRBJ1-1; D gene ambiguous. Trimming stripped 3 bases from V and 2 bases from J, with 7 bases between. This CDR3 comprises 13 residues. Per germline, CDR1 MDHEN and CDR2 SYDVKM.

The rearrangement links TRBV2 to TRBJ2-5; D is unclear. This CDR3 spans 14 amino acids. Germline values: CDR1 SNHLY, CDR2 FYNNEI. The V gene lost 1 base and the J gene lost 6 bases, with 12 bases spanning the gap. Here the CDR3 DNA reads TGTGCCAGCAGTGAAGAGGCCCCAGCCCAGACCCAGTACTTC. Amino acid sequence: CASSEEAPAQTQYF. The full variable domain, completed using reference TRBV2 and TRBJ2-5, is EPEVTQTPSHQVTQMGQEVILRCVPISNHLYFYWYRQILGQKVEFLVSFYNNEISEKSEIFDDQFSVERPDGSNFTLKIRSTKLEDSAMYFCASSEEAPAQTQYFGPGTRLLVL.

V is TRBV7-9 and J is TRBJ1-4; TRBD1 agrees at 7 bases. V lost 5 bases, J lost 5 bases, and 14 bases stayed unmatched. The CDR3 consists of 17 residues. Germline CDR1 reads SEHNR; CDR2 reads FQNEAQ (reference sequence). Written as DNA, the CDR3 is TGTGCCAGCAGCCCTCTGGGACAGTCCAGGCACAATGAAAAACTGTTTTTT. This encodes CASSPLGQSRHNEKLFF.